This T cell receptor beta chain was sequenced for a study of T-cell reconstitution after alpha-beta-depleted transplantation in children. This clonotype was observed a few times. Its matching antigen is unknown. V dropped 7 bases and J dropped 0 bases, with 25 bases sitting between them. From germline, CDR1 is MNHNS and CDR2 SASEGT. The CDR3 totals 19 residues. Overall study findings and caveats: One year post-transplant, T-cell counts and diversity were largely derived from T cells produced anew. There were reportedly several hundred expanded graft clones from which alpha-beta T cells came about two months after transplant. There were some patients whose high TCRbeta diversity at day 60 came from surviving recipient T cells and thymic progenitors.

Unique molecular identifiers were incorporated into the prepared TCRbeta library. MiXCR, run by TCRdb on the PCR reads, gives a single entry per CDR3 protein. This sample has around 440,000 distinct CDR3 sequences; about a sixth occur once, and the top ten carry around 28%. V and J are TRBV6-1 and TRBJ2-1; D may correspond to TRBD1 or TRBD2 (5 bases each). This sequence originates from a boy in the first two years of life who had a stem cell transplant for Wiskott-Aldrich syndrome, so the T cells may come from the graft donor. The starting material was PBMCs, mostly from graft donor cells, obtained 360 days after TCRalphabeta/CD19-depleted stem cell transplant. The CDR3 coding sequence is TGTGCCAGCATCTCTAACGGCGGAGCCGGGGCAAGCTCCTACAATGAGCAGTTCTTC. Translation: CASISNGGAGASSYNEQFF.